In its sample, the clone carrying this T cell receptor (beta chain) was seen many times. Its specificity is unknown. Overnight CMV lysate stimulation of fresh PBMCs defined donor CMV status by CD4+ IFNgamma. After CD4 positive bead selection, the CD4-negative fraction gave CD8 T cells. Cells stained for CD3, CD4, CD8, CD45RA and CD27 were sorted into four subsets. This entry belongs to a study of naive and memory T cell subsets. Both TRBC1 and TRBC2 were covered by a beta constant-region primer of two equimolar oligonucleotides. TCRdb redid the calling of the UMI-ligation and nested PCR reads with MiXCR, one entry per CDR3 protein. The table records 70,000 to 95,000 distinct CDR3 sequences, around 6.5% of them present only once. V lost 4 bases and J lost 1, with 19 bases in between. The CDR3 spans 17 residues. The germline V gene has CDR1 LGHNA and CDR2 YNFKEQ. Study-wide points: The power law exponent of TCR abundance differed between naive and memory cells.

The chain employs TRBV4-2 and TRBJ1-2; tentatively, D is TRBD1 (5 bases). Sequences were obtained from central memory CD4+ T cells from blood. The receptor comes from a human donor in good health. CDR3 in amino acids: CASSPAPGVTVNYGYTF. The CDR3 bases are TGTGCCAGCAGCCCAGCCCCCGGGGTGACAGTTAACTATGGCTACACCTTC.